The 30 T cell receptor beta chains reported below all come from one sample, sequenced in a study of CD8 T cells in Susac syndrome. The authors reverse transcribed about 0.5 to 1 ug RNA with random hexamers. TCRdb processed the immunoSEQ multiplex PCR reads anew with MiXCR; each CDR3 protein has one entry. The table has around 270,000 distinct CDR3 sequences, around nine tenths seen once. The sequenced material came from CD8+ T cells from PBMCs. The receptors come from a human donor with multiple sclerosis.

The chain combines TRBV15 with TRBJ2-7; 11 bases line up with TRBD1. This CDR3 has 16 residues. Looked up from germline, CDR1 is LNHNV and CDR2 is YYDKDF (reference sequence). Trimming took 2 bases from V and 3 from J; bases not matched to a gene: 6. The CDR3 DNA sequence: TGTGCCACCAGCAGAATCGGGACAGGGGGTATCTACGAGCAGTACTTC. This encodes CATSRIGTGGIYEQYF.

The chain employs TRBV7-8 and TRBJ2-1, with D possibly matching TRBD2 (6 bases). The CDR3 has 13 residues. V dropped 5 bases and J dropped 4 bases, with 9 bases sitting between them. Looked up from germline, CDR1 is SGHVS and CDR2 is FQNEAQ. The chain's CDR3 is CASSQGLYNEQFF. The CDR3 DNA follows: TGTGCCAGCAGCCAGGGACTGTACAATGAGCAGTTCTTC.

This clonotype appeared a few times. This sequence joins TRBV7-9 and TRBJ2-7, with a possible D match to TRBD2 (5 bases). V shed 3 bases and J shed 3 bases, with 12 bases lying between them. CDR3 length: 14 residues. CDR1 SEHNR and CDR2 FQNEAQ come from the germline V gene (reference sequence). Here the CDR3 reads CASSFTSSLYEQYF. The CDR3 coding sequence is TGTGCCAGCAGCTTCACTAGTTCCCTCTACGAGCAGTACTTC.

The chain links TRBV18 to TRBJ1-1; D is unclear. The CDR3 has 14 residues. V lost 2 bases to trimming and J lost 0 bases, with 7 bases between them. Germline lookup yields CDR1 KGHSH and CDR2 LQKENI. CDR3 nucleotides: TGTGCCAGCTCACCAATGGACCTGAACACTGAAGCTTTCTTT. It is translated as CASSPMDLNTEAFF.

The rearrangement joins TRBV4-3 to TRBJ2-3; tentative D call: TRBD1 (5 bases). The CDR3 contains 17 residues. Trimming left V 1 base short and J 2 bases short, with 16 bases between. CDR1 and CDR2 from the germline V gene are LGHNA and YSLEER. As DNA, the CDR3 is TGCGCCAGCAGCCAAGGCTCAGGGCCCGTGGCCACAGATACGCAGTATTTT. Translation gives CASSQGSGPVATDTQYF.

The chain carries TRBV27 and TRBJ2-7; the D is unclear. Germline V gene data show CDR1 as MNHEY and CDR2 as SMNVEV (reference sequence). The germline V and J ends were trimmed by 1 base and 3 bases, with 13 bases remaining between them. The CDR3 totals 15 residues. The CDR3 loop reads CASSLLAAGDYEQYF. Written as DNA, the CDR3 is TGTGCCAGCAGTTTATTGGCAGCTGGAGACTACGAGCAGTACTTC.

J is TRBJ2-5 and V is TRBV12-3 or TRBV12-4; D possibly uses TRBD1 or TRBD2 (5 bases each). Trimming left V 6 bases short and J 5 bases short, with 22 bases between. The CDR3 extends over 16 amino acids. The CDR3 coding sequence is TGTGCCAGCAGGGAGTTCTTCGGGGCCGCTTTTGAGACCCAGTACTTC. Translation: CASREFFGAAFETQYF.

The chain recombines TRBV2 with TRBJ2-5, with D tentatively TRBD1 (5 bases). Trimming pared 0 bases from V and 5 bases from J, leaving 13 bases between. Per germline, CDR1 SNHLY and CDR2 FYNNEI. This CDR3 is 15 amino acids long. The CDR3 DNA is TGTGCCAGCAGTGAAGCGCTAGGGGCCCGGGAGACCCAGTACTTC. Translating gives CASSEALGARETQYF. The variable domain in full, completed from reference TRBV2 and TRBJ2-5, reads EPEVTQTPSHQVTQMGQEVILRCVPISNHLYFYWYRQILGQKVEFLVSFYNNEISEKSEIFDDQFSVERPDGSNFTLKIRSTKLEDSAMYFCASSEALGARETQYFGPGTRLLVL.

This chain joins TRBV21-1 and TRBJ1-2. TRBV21-1 is noted as a pseudogene. CDR3 length: 16 amino acids. As DNA, the CDR3 is TGTGCCAGCAGCAAACTCAACATTCCCGCTAACTATGGCTACACCTTC. Its translation: CASSKLNIPANYGYTF.

V usage is TRBV4-3 and J usage is TRBJ2-7, with 10 bases that match TRBD2. CDR1 and CDR2 (germline): LGHNA, YSLEER. The CDR3 runs to 16 residues. V lost 1 base to trimming and J lost 4 bases; unmatched junction nucleotides: 7. CDR3 bases: TGCGCCAGCAGCCAAGCCCGAGCGGGAGGGACGTACGAGCAGTACTTC. It is translated as CASSQARAGGTYEQYF.

This sequence joins TRBV20-1 and TRBJ2-1, with D perhaps matching TRBD2 (6 bases). Trimming took 6 bases from V and 0 from J, leaving 15 bases between them. The CDR3 is 15 amino acids. Germline V gene sequence: CDR1 DFQATT, CDR2 SNEGSKA (reference sequence). CDR3 sequence reads: CSAVTYGSSYNEQFF. CDR3 nucleotide sequence: TGCAGTGCGGTCACATACGGGAGCTCCTACAATGAGCAGTTCTTC.

The chain combines TRBV6-1 with TRBJ2-7, with D hard to call. The ends were cut back, 0 bases at V and 1 base at J, with 10 bases in the middle. In germline, CDR1 is MNHNS, CDR2 SASEGT. The CDR3 covers 15 residues. The CDR3 coding sequence is TGTGCCAGCAGTGAAGCGGCAGGTCCATCCTACGAGCAGTACTTC. It translates to CASSEAAGPSYEQYF.

The chain recombines TRBV29-1 with TRBJ1-1, with D possibly matching TRBD1 (5 bases). Trimming shortened V by 4 bases and J by 2 bases, and 14 bases separated the two germline ends. The length of the CDR3 is 14 residues. The germline CDR1 and CDR2 sequences are SQVTM and ANQGSEA. CDR3 DNA: TGCAGCGTTGTAAAGGGGCAGACTAACACTGAAGCTTTCTTT. Translating it yields CSVVKGQTNTEAFF.

This chain uses TRBV12-3 or TRBV12-4 with TRBJ2-4, with D hard to call. Trimming left V 4 bases short and J 7 bases short, with 8 bases between. The CDR3 spans 12 residues. The CDR3 coding sequence is TGTGCCAGCAGTTCCGAGTCGAACATTCAGTACTTC. Its protein is CASSSESNIQYF.

The chain carries TRBV20-1 and TRBJ2-5; D is undetermined. V lost 3 bases and J 2 bases, leaving 19 bases between the germline ends. The CDR3 length is 16 residues. Germline-derived CDR1 and CDR2 are DFQATT and SNEGSKA (reference sequence). The CDR3 protein is CSASGELVRLQETQYF. CDR3 sequence (DNA): TGCAGTGCTAGCGGAGAACTTGTCCGATTACAAGAGACCCAGTACTTC.

The chain employs TRBV15 and TRBJ1-5; D is unresolved. Between the trimmed V and J ends, which lost 3 bases and 2 bases, there was a span of 11 bases. The CDR3 sequence is 15 residues long. CDR1 LNHNV and CDR2 YYDKDF come from the germline V gene (reference sequence). The CDR3 loop is CATSSPLGGNQPQHF. The CDR3 bases are TGTGCCACCAGCAGCCCCCTTGGAGGCAATCAGCCCCAGCATTTT.

The chain has TRBV5-1 and TRBJ2-4, with TRBD2 matching over 14 bases. The CDR3 extends over 18 amino acids. Looked up from germline, CDR1 is SGHRS and CDR2 is YFSETQ. J was trimmed by 0 bases and V by 4 bases; bases with no gene match: 6. The CDR3 nucleotides read TGCGCCAGCAGCCCCGGGACTAGCGGGGGCCTAGCCAAAAACATTCAGTACTTC. This codes for CASSPGTSGGLAKNIQYF.

The rearrangement joins TRBV5-1 to TRBJ2-5; 9 bases map to TRBD2. Germline CDR1 reads SGHRS; CDR2 reads YFSETQ. CDR3 length equals 16 residues. V was pared by 0 bases and J by 5 bases, with 8 bases of the junction left unmatched. This CDR3 is CASSLENSGREETQYF. DNA of the CDR3: TGCGCCAGCAGCTTGGAGAATAGCGGGAGAGAGGAGACCCAGTACTTC.

The rearrangement links TRBV7-3 to TRBJ2-1, with 15 bases fitting TRBD2. The V and J ends lost 3 bases and 10 bases, in that order; junction bases with no gene match: 7. The CDR3 runs to 16 residues. The germline V gene encodes CDR1 SGHTA and CDR2 FQGTGA. Written as DNA, the CDR3 is TGTGCCAGCAGCTTGTTCGGGACTAGCGGGGGGCCGGAGCAGTTCTTC. Residues: CASSLFGTSGGPEQFF.

This clonotype was seen once. This sequence joins TRBV9 and TRBJ2-3; 8 nucleotides agree with TRBD2. V gave up 2 bases and J gave up 4 bases; unmatched junction bases: 6. There are 15 residues in the CDR3. Germline V gene sequence: CDR1 SGDLS, CDR2 YYNGEE. Written as DNA, the CDR3 is TGTGCCAGCAGCGTTGGGGGACTAGTGCCAGATACGCAGTATTTT. This codes for CASSVGGLVPDTQYF.

The rearrangement joins TRBV29-1 to TRBJ2-2, with 8 bases that match TRBD2. This CDR3 comprises 14 residues. Trimming cost V 7 bases and J 2 bases; bases outside gene matches: 6. Germline V lookup: CDR1 SQVTM, CDR2 ANQGSEA. CDR3: CSGITSGNTGELFF. As DNA, the CDR3 is TGCAGCGGTATTACTAGCGGAAACACCGGGGAGCTGTTTTTT.

The chain has TRBV7-6 and TRBJ2-2; tentative D call: TRBD1 (5 bases). The V end lost 3 bases, the J end lost 0 bases, and 14 bases lay between the germline ends. CDR1 is SGHVS, CDR2 FNYEAQ, per germline. This CDR3 contains 17 residues. For the CDR3, the DNA is TGTGCCAGCAGCTTCCCTAGGGGCACAACGAACACCGGGGAGCTGTTTTTT. Its protein product is CASSFPRGTTNTGELFF.

The CDR3, as DNA: TGTGCCAGCAGCGCCTCCGGGACAGGGGACTTTCACTATGGCTACACCTTC. Its translation is CASSASGTGDFHYGYTF. The chain recombines TRBV9 with TRBJ1-2; TRBD1 agrees at 10 bases. The ends lost 3 bases at V and 3 bases at J; junction bases unmatched: 11. Looked up from germline, CDR1 is SGDLS and CDR2 is YYNGEE. The CDR3 spans 17 residues.

V is TRBV4-1 and J is TRBJ2-5; D gene unclear. The CDR3 loop spans 16 amino acids. V was trimmed by 0 bases and J by 7 bases, leaving 18 bases between them. Per germline, CDR1 MGHRA and CDR2 YSYEKL. The CDR3: CASSQDLGVGSGTQYF. The CDR3, as DNA: TGCGCCAGCAGCCAAGATCTTGGTGTCGGGTCTGGGACCCAGTACTTC.

The CDR3 nucleotides are TGCAGCGTTGATCGGGCTAGCGGCGGGAGGGCCTATGAGCAGTTCTTC. Translation: CSVDRASGGRAYEQFF. V and J are TRBV29-1 and TRBJ2-1, with 9 bases lining up with TRBD2. V lost 3 bases, J lost 8 bases, and 14 bases stayed unmatched. Looked up from germline, CDR1 is SQVTM and CDR2 is ANQGSEA. This CDR3 spans 16 amino acids.

This clonotype was seen a few times. This chain joins TRBV6-1 and TRBJ2-5, with 8 bases lining up with TRBD2. Per germline, CDR1 MNHNS and CDR2 SASEGT. Trimming took 8 bases from V and 5 from J; bases not matched to a gene: 7. The CDR3 loop spans 13 amino acids. Here the CDR3 reads CASERLALETQYF. CDR3 DNA: TGTGCCAGCGAAAGACTAGCGTTGGAGACCCAGTACTTC.

In this sample, this clonotype turned up once. This rearrangement joins TRBV30 to TRBJ2-7; 7 bases match TRBD2. CDR1 and CDR2 (germline): GTSNPN, SVGIG (reference sequence). Trimming at V came to 8 bases and at J to 2 bases, leaving 9 bases not matched to a gene. CDR3 length: 13 amino acids. CDR3 in amino acids: CAGSGLSTYEQYF. DNA for the CDR3: TGTGCCGGATCGGGACTATCTACCTACGAGCAGTACTTC.

The genes are TRBV29-1 and TRBJ2-1; TRBD2 matches 7 bases. Trimming cost V 4 bases and J 8 bases; bases outside gene matches: 14. The CDR3 length is 15 residues. CDR1 and CDR2 (germline): SQVTM, ANQGSEA. CDR3 in DNA: TGCAGCGTTGGGGAGACGACTAGCCCTGGGGATGAGCAGTTCTTC. Translating gives CSVGETTSPGDEQFF.

This chain uses TRBV2 with TRBJ2-3; no firm D call. Trimming took 0 bases from V and 5 from J, leaving 18 bases between them. The germline V gene encodes CDR1 SNHLY and CDR2 FYNNEI. The CDR3 has 17 amino acids. CDR3 DNA sequence: TGTGCCAGCAGTGAAGCAGAAACTATGGTTTACTTAGATACGCAGTATTTT. Protein product: CASSEAETMVYLDTQYF.

The chain employs TRBV7-9 and TRBJ2-1; D is uncertain. The CDR3 loop spans 11 amino acids. CDR1 and CDR2 from the germline V gene are SEHNR and FQNEAQ (reference sequence). V was shortened by 8 bases and J by 4 bases, with 6 bases between the two germline ends. As DNA, the CDR3 is TGTGCCAGCGCAGAGTACAATGAGCAGTTCTTC. Its protein is CASAEYNEQFF.